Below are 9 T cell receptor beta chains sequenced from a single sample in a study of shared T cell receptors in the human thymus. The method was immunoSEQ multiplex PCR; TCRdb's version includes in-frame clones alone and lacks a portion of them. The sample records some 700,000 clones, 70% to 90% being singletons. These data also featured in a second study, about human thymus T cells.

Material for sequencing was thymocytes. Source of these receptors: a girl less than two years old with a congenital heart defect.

CDR3 bases: TGTGCCAGCAGCGTAGGTTCCCCGACCGGGGATGGCTACACCTTC. Its protein is CASSVGSPTGDGYTF. The genes are TRBV9 and TRBJ1-2; D not resolved. Germline values: CDR1 SGDLS, CDR2 YYNGEE. The V end lost 0 bases, the J end lost 6 bases, and 15 bases lay between the germline ends. The CDR3 is 15 amino acids.

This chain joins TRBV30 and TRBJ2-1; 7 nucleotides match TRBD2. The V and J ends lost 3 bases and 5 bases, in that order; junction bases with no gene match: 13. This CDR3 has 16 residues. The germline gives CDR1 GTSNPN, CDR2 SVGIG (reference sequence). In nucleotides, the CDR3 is TGTGCCTGGAGCCTCACGCGGGGGACCCTTGACAATGAGCAGTTCTTC. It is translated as CAWSLTRGTLDNEQFF. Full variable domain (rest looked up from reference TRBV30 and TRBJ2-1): SQTIHQWPATLVQPVGSPLSLECTVEGTSNPNLYWYRQAAGRGLQLLFYSVGIGQISSEVPQNLSASRPQDRQFILSSKKLLLSDSGFYLCAWSLTRGTLDNEQFFGPGTRLTVL.

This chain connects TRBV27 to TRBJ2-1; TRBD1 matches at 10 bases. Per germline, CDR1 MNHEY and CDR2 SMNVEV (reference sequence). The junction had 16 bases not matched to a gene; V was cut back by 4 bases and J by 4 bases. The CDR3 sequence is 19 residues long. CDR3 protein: CASSSDPSPGTGAYNEQFF. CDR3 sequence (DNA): TGTGCCAGCAGTTCTGACCCCTCGCCCGGGACAGGGGCATACAATGAGCAGTTCTTC.

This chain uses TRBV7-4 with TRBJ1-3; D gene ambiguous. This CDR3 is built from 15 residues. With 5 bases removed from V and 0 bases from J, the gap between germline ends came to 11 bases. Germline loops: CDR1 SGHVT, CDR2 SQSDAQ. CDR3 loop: CASSPPSDSGNTIYF. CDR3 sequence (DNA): TGTGCCAGCAGCCCCCCCTCAGACTCTGGAAACACCATATATTTT.

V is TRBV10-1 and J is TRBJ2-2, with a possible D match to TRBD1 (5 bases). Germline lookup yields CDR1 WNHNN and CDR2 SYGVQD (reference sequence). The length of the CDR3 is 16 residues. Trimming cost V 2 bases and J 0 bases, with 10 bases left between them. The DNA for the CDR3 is TGCGCCAGCAGTGAGGCTGGGGCAGCGAACACCGGGGAGCTGTTTTTT. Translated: CASSEAGAANTGELFF.

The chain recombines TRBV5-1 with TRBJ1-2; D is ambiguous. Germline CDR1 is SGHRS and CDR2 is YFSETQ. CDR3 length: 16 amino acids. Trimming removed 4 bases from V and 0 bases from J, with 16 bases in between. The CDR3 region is CASSPPSAYSNYGYTF. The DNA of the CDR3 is TGCGCCAGCAGCCCACCCTCAGCGTACTCTAACTATGGCTACACCTTC.

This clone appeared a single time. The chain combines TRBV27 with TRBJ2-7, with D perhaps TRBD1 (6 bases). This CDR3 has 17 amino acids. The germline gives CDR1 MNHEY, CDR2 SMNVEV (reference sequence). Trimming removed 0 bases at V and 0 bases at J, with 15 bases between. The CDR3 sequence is CASSLSKAGAPSYEQYF. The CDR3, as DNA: TGTGCCAGCAGTTTATCGAAGGCAGGGGCCCCCTCCTACGAGCAGTACTTC.

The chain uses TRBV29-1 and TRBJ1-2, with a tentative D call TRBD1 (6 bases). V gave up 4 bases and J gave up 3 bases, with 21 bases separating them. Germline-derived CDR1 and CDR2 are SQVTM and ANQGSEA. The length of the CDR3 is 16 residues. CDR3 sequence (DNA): TGCAGCGTTGCGCGATCTGTGACAGGCGACTACTATGGCTACACCTTC. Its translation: CSVARSVTGDYYGYTF.

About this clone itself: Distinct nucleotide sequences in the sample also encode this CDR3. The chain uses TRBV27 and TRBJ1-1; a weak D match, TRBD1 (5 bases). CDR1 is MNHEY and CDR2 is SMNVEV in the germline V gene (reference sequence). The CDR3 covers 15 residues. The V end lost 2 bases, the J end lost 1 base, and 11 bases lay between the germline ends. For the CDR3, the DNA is TGTGCCAGCAGTTTAGGGGGGGGGACGAACACTGAAGCTTTCTTT. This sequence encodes CASSLGGGTNTEAFF.